The sequence of this T cell receptor beta chain was determined in a study of T cell responses to AZD1222 COVID-19 vaccine. Comments on this clone: The antigen is not known.

TCRdb's copy holds only in-frame clones and misses some; the assay was immunoSEQ multiplex PCR. The sample lists around 100,000 clones, around nine tenths seen once, with roughly 2.5% in the top ten. Between the trimmed V and J ends, which lost 3 bases and 0 bases, there was a span of 8 bases. Germline values: CDR1 KGHSH, CDR2 LQKENI. This CDR3 contains 14 residues. Regarding the study as a whole: The peak T cell response came first, and repertoires were sampled only after it. Across spike, vaccine-associated CD4 TCRs were found, dominant at 160-218 and 743-854. Donors, mostly white British, included more females; clonal diversity was possibly underestimated.

The chain couples TRBV18 to TRBJ2-5; a weak D match, TRBD1 (5 bases). The sequencing used peripheral blood, collected 28 days after the second AZD1222 dose. The clonotype originates from an adult who received the AZD1222 COVID-19 vaccine. Here the CDR3 DNA reads TGTGCCAGCTCACCCTTACAGGACCAAGAGACCCAGTACTTC. Amino acid sequence: CASSPLQDQETQYF.